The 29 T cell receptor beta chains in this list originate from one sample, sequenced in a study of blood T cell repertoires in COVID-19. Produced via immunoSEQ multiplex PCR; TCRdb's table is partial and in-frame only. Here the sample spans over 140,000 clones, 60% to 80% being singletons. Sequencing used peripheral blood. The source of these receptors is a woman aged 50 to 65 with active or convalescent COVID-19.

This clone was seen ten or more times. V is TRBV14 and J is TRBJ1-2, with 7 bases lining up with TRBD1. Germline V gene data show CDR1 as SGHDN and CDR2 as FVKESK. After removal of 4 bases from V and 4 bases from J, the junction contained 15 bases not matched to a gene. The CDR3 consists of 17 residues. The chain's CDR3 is CASSPRDRASPAYGYTF. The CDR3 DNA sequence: TGTGCCAGCAGCCCCCGGGACAGAGCATCTCCCGCCTATGGCTACACCTTC.

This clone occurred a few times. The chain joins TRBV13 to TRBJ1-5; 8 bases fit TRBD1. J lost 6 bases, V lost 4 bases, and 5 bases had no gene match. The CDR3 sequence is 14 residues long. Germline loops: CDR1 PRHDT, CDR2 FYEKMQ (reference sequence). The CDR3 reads CASSYGTGGQPQHF. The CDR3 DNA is TGTGCCAGCAGCTACGGTACAGGGGGTCAGCCCCAGCATTTT.

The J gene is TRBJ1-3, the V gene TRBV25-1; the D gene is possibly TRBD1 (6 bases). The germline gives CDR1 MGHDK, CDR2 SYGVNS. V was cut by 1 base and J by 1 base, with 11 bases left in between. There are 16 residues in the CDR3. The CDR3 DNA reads TGTGCCAGCAGTGAATTTGGGGGGGCGTCTGGAAACACCATATATTTT. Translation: CASSEFGGASGNTIYF.

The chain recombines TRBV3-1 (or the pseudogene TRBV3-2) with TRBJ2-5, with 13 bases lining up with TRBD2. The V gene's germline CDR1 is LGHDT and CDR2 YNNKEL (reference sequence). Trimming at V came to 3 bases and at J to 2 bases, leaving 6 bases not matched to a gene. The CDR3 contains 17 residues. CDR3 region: CASSHVTSGRWQETQYF. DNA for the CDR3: TGTGCCAGCAGCCATGTGACTAGCGGGAGGTGGCAAGAGACCCAGTACTTC.

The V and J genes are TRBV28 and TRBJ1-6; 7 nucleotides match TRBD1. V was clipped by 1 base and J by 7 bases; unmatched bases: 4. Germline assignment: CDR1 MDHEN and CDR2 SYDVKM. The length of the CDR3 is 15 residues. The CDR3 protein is CASSLLGTVNSPLHF. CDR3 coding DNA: TGTGCCAGCAGTTTATTAGGGACAGTAAATTCACCCCTCCACTTT.

The CDR3 is CASSPVPGSMADTQYF. CDR3 nucleotides: TGTGCCAGCAGCCCCGTCCCAGGGTCAATGGCAGATACGCAGTATTTT. The chain carries TRBV9 and TRBJ2-3; a possible D gene is TRBD1 (5 bases). V lost 4 bases, J lost 4 bases, and 19 bases lay in between. Germline CDR1 is SGDLS and CDR2 is YYNGEE. This CDR3 is 16 amino acids long.

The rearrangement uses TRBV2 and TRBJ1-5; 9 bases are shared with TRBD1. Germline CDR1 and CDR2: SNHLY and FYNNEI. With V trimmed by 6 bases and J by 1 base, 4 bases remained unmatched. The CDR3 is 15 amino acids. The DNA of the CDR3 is TGTGCCAGCAGAGGGACAGGGTTAAGCAATCAGCCCCAGCATTTT. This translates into CASRGTGLSNQPQHF.

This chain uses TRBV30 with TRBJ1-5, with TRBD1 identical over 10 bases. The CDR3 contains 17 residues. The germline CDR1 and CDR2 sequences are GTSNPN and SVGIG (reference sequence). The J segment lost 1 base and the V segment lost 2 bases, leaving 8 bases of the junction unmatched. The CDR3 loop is CAWSRPRTGGSNQPQHF. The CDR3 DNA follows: TGTGCCTGGAGTCGACCCCGGACAGGGGGGAGCAATCAGCCCCAGCATTTT.

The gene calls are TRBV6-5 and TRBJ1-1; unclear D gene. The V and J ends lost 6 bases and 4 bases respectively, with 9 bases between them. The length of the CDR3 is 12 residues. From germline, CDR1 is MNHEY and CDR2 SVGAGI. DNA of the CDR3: TGTGCCAGCAGCAACTCACTCACTGAAGCTTTCTTT. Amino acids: CASSNSLTEAFF.

The CDR3 is CASRRTSGGPGGTDTQYF. CDR3 coding DNA: TGTGCCAGTAGACGGACTAGCGGGGGACCTGGGGGCACAGATACGCAGTATTTT. The chain couples TRBV19 to TRBJ2-3; 13 nucleotides line up with TRBD2. J lost 1 base, V lost 6 bases, and 10 bases had no gene match. Germline CDR1 and CDR2: LNHDA and SQIVND (reference sequence). This CDR3 is 18 amino acids long.

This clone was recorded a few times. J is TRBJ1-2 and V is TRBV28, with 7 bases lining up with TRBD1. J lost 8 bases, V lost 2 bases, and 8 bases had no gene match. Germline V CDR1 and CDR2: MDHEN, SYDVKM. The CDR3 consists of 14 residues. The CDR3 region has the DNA TGTGCCAGCAGTTTAATCGACAGGGAAGCCGGCTACACCTTC. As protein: CASSLIDREAGYTF.

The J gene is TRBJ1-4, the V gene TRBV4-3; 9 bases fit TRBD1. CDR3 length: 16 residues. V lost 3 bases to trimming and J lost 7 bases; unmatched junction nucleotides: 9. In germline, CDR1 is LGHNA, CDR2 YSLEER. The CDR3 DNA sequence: TGCGCCAGCAGCCATCAAAGGGGACAGGGACGTGAAAAACTGTTTTTT. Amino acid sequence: CASSHQRGQGREKLFF.

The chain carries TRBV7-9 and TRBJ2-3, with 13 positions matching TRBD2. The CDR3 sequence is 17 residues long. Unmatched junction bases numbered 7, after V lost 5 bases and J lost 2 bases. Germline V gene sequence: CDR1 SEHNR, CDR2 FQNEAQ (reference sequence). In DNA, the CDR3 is TGTGCCAGCAGCATAAAAGGGACTAGCGGGACCACAGATACGCAGTATTTT. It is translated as CASSIKGTSGTTDTQYF.

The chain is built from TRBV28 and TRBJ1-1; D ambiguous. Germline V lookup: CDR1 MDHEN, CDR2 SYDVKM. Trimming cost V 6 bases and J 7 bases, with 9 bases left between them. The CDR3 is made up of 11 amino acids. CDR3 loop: CASSLESEAFF. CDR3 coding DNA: TGTGCCAGCAGCCTAGAAAGTGAAGCTTTCTTT.

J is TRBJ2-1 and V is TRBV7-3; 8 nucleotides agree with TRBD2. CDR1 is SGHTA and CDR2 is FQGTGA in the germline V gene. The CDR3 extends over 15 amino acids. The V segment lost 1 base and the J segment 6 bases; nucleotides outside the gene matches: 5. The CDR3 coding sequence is TGTGCCAGCAGCTTAAAAAGCGGGGGCTCCAATGAGCAGTTCTTC. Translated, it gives CASSLKSGGSNEQFF.

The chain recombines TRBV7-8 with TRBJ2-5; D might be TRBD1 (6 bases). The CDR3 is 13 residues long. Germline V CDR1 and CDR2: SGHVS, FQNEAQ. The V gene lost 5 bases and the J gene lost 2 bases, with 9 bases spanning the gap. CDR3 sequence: CASSRTVQETQYF. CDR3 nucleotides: TGTGCCAGCAGCAGGACAGTACAAGAGACCCAGTACTTC.

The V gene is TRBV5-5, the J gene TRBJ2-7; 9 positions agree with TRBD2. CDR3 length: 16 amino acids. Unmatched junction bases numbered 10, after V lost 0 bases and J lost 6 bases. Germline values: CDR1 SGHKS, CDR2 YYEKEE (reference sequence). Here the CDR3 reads CASSLVIAGVVGEQYF. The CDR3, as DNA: TGTGCCAGCAGCTTGGTAATAGCGGGAGTAGTCGGCGAGCAGTACTTC.

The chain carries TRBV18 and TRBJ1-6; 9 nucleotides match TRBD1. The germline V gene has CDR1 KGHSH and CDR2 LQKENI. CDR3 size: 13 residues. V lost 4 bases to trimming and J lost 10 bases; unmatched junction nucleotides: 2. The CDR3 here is CASSRDRESPLHF. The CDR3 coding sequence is TGTGCCAGCTCACGGGACAGGGAATCACCCCTCCACTTT. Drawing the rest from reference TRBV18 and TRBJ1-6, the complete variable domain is NAGVMQNPRHLVRRRGQEARLRCSPMKGHSHVYWYRQLPEEGLKFMVYLQKENIIDESGMPKERFSAEFPKEGPSILRIQQVVRGDSAAYFCASSRDRESPLHFGNGTRLTVT.

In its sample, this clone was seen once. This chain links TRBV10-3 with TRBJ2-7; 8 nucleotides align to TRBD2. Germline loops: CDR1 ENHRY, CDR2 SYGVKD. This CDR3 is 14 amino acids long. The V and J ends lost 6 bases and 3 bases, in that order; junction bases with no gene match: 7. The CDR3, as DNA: TGTGCCATCAGCCCCGGGACTAGTAGCTACGAGCAGTACTTC. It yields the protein CAISPGTSSYEQYF.

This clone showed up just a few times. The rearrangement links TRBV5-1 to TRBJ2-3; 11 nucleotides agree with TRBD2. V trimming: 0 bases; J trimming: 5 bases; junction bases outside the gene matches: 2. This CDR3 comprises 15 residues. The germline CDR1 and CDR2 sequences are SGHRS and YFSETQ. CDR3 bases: TGCGCCAGCAGCTTGGGACTAGCGGGGATAGATACGCAGTATTTT. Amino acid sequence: CASSLGLAGIDTQYF.

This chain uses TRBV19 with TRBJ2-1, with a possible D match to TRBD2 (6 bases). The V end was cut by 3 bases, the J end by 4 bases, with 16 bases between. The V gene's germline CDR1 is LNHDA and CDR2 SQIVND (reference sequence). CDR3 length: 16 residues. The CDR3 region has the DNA TGTGCCAGTAGTATTGAGGGACTTGCCTTGTACAATGAGCAGTTCTTC. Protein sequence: CASSIEGLALYNEQFF.

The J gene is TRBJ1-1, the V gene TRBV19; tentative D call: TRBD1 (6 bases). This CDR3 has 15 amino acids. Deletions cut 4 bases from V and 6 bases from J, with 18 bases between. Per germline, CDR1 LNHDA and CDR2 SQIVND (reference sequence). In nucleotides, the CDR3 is TGTGCCAGTAGTACACCAGGGGACCCAGATCCTGAAGCTTTCTTT. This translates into CASSTPGDPDPEAFF.

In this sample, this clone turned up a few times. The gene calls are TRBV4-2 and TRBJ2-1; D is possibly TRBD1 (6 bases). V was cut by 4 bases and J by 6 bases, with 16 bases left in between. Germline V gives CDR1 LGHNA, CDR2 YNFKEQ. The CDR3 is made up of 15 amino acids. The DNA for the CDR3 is TGTGCCAGCAGCCTTAGGGGGACCATACCCAATGAGCAGTTCTTC. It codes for CASSLRGTIPNEQFF.

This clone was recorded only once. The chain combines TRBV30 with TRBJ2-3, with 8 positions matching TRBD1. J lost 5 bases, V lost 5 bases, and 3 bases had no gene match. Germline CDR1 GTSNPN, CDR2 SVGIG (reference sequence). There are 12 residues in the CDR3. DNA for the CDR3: TGTGCCTGGGACAGGGGCGGAGATACGCAGTATTTT. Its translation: CAWDRGGDTQYF.

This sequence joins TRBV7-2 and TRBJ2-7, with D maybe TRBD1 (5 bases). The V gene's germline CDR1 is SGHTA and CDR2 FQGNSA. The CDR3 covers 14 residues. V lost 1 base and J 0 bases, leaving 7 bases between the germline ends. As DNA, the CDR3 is TGTGCCAGCAGCTTAGAAAGGGGCTCCTACGAGCAGTACTTC. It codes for CASSLERGSYEQYF.

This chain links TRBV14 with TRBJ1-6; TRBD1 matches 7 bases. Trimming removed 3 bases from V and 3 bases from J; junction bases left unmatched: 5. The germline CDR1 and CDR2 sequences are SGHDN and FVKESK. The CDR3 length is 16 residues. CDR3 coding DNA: TGTGCCAGCAGCCACACCGGGACAGACTATAATTCACCCCTCCACTTT. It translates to CASSHTGTDYNSPLHF.

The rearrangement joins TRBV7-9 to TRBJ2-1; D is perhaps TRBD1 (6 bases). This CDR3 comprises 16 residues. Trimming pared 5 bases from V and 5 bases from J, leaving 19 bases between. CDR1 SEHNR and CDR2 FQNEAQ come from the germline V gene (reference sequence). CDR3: CASSPVSLGGNNEQFF. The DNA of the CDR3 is TGTGCCAGCAGCCCAGTCTCCCTTGGGGGCAACAATGAGCAGTTCTTC.

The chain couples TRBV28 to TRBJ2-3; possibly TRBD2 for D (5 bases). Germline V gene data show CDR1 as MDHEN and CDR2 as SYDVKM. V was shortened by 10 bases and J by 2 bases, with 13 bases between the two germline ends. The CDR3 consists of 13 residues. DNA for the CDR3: TGTGCCACCTCGGGGTTCGTCACAGATACGCAGTATTTT. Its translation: CATSGFVTDTQYF.

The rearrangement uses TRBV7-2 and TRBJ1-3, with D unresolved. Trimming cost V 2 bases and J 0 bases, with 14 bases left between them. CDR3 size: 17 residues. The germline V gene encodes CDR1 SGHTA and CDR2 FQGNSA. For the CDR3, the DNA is TGTGCCAGCAGCTTATCCGCCATGAGCGGCTCTGGAAACACCATATATTTT. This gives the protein CASSLSAMSGSGNTIYF.